This record concerns one TCR beta chain sequence. The data stem from a study of T cell responses to AZD1222 COVID-19 vaccine. Only in-frame clones appear in the TCRdb table, and some are missing; sequencing was by immunoSEQ multiplex PCR. The table has 110,000 or so clones, about 91% seen once; the top ten hold approximately 6.4%. This CDR3 comprises 15 residues. Germline values: CDR1 LGHDT, CDR2 YNNKEL (reference sequence). After removal of 2 bases from V and 4 bases from J, the junction contained 6 bases not matched to a gene. Here the sequenced sample was peripheral blood, taken 28 days after the second AZD1222 dose. V gene TRBV3-1 (or the pseudogene TRBV3-2) combines with J gene TRBJ1-1, with TRBD1 matching 8 bases. The receptor's source is an adult who received the AZD1222 COVID-19 vaccine. CDR3 residues: CASSQSGTGSTEAFF. CDR3 in DNA: TGTGCCAGCAGCCAATCCGGGACAGGTAGCACTGAAGCTTTCTTT.